This T cell receptor beta chain originates from a study of PD-1 blockade in classical Hodgkin lymphoma. V was cut by 3 bases and J by 8 bases, with 18 bases left in between. This CDR3 comprises 15 residues. The germline V gene encodes CDR1 SGHRS and CDR2 YFSETQ. Sequencing used immunoSEQ multiplex PCR; TCRdb keeps in-frame clones, though not all of them. The table lists about 110,000 clones, about 88% of them singletons. All patients experienced relapse after autologous stem cell transplantation, and brentuximab vedotin exposure was variable. The TCR originated in a human donor with classical Hodgkin lymphoma. The chain combines TRBV5-1 with TRBJ1-5, with D uncertain. Here the sequenced sample was peripheral blood mononuclear cells (PBMCs), taken before the second cycle of nivolumab. The CDR3 nucleotides read TGCGCCAGCAGCTATGGCGCCGGTGGGAGGGAGCCCCAGCATTTT. This codes for CASSYGAGGREPQHF.